A selection of T cell receptor beta chains follows, all from one sample in a study of blood T cell repertoires in COVID-19. Sequencing was performed with immunoSEQ multiplex PCR; in TCRdb, only in-frame clones are kept and a portion is missing. The table includes some 250,000 clones, about 90% detected once. The sample taken for sequencing was PBMCs or T cells enriched from blood (not recorded which). The receptors come from a human donor in a cohort exposed to, infected with or recovered from COVID-19 (not recorded which). The donor label of this sample is uncertain. Each CDR3 is given with its conserved first and last residue. A D gene is named only where the DNA matches it firmly. Size tells how often a clone was seen (once, few, many) or the class of an expanded clone, and some rows leave it out.

j_call | v_call | clone_size | d_call | cdr3_nt | cdr3_aa
TRBJ2-5 | TRBV12-5 | - | TRBD1 | TGTGCTAGTGGTTTGGTAATGACAGGGGTGCAAGAGACCCAGTACTTC | CASGLVMTGVQETQYF
TRBJ1-5 | TRBV2 | - | - | TGTGCCAGCAGTGCAGGTAACCAGCCCCAGCATTTT | CASSAGNQPQHF
TRBJ2-7 | TRBV7-6 | - | TRBD2 | TGTGCCAGCAGCTTAGGATCAGCGGGGGGCCTATGGGGGCAGTACTTC | CASSLGSAGGLWGQYF
TRBJ1-1 | TRBV19 | - | TRBD1 | TGTGCCAGTAGTAGTCAGGGGGGTACTGAAGCTTTCTTT | CASSSQGGTEAFF
TRBJ2-2 | TRBV19 | - | TRBD1 | TGTGCCAGTAGTCCCTTTGGACAGGGCGTCGCCGGGGAGCTGTTTTTT | CASSPFGQGVAGELFF
TRBJ2-3 | TRBV9 | - | TRBD2 | TGTGCCAGCAGCGTCGAAGCGGGGGAGTTAGATACGCAGTATTTT | CASSVEAGELDTQYF
TRBJ1-5 | TRBV12-5 | - | - | TGTGCTAGTGGTTTGGTACTCGGGGGGGATAGCAATCAGCCCCAGCATTTT | CASGLVLGGDSNQPQHF
TRBJ1-4 | TRBV2 | - | - | TGTGCCAGCAGTGGGGTACAGGGCTCTAATGAAAAACTGTTTTTT | CASSGVQGSNEKLFF
TRBJ2-7 | TRBV24-1 | once | - | TGTGCCACCAGTGATGCAACAGGCGAGCAGTACTTC | CATSDATGEQYF
TRBJ2-3 | TRBV19 | - | TRBD1 | TGTGCCAGTAGTATAGGGAGTTTTGGACAGGGCACAGATACGCAGTATTTT | CASSIGSFGQGTDTQYF
TRBJ1-3 | TRBV7-6 | - | TRBD1 | TGTGCCAGCAGCCCTATGCCGGGACAGGGCGTCTCTGGAAACACCATATATTTT | CASSPMPGQGVSGNTIYF
TRBJ1-2 | TRBV9 | - | TRBD1 | TGTGCCAGCAGCGCACGGACAGGGGGCTTCTATGGCTACACCTTC | CASSARTGGFYGYTF
TRBJ2-6 | TRBV30 | - | - | TGTGCCTTTAGAGTCTCTGGGGCCAACGTCCTGACTTTC | CAFRVSGANVLTF
TRBJ1-4 | TRBV28 | - | - | TGTGCCAGCAGTTTTTTCGCTAATGAAAAACTGTTTTTT | CASSFFANEKLFF
TRBJ1-1 | TRBV10-2 | - | - | TGCGCCATCTATACCCCTCAGGGTAAAGCTTTCTTT | CAIYTPQGKAFF
TRBJ2-1 | TRBV4-2 | - | TRBD2 | TGTGCCAGCAGCCAAGTAAGGTCTAGCGGGCGCAATGAGCAGTTCTTC | CASSQVRSSGRNEQFF
TRBJ1-1 | TRBV7-9 | - | - | TGTGCCAGCAGCTTAGATCACGGAGGGGTGAACACTGAAGCTTTCTTT | CASSLDHGGVNTEAFF
TRBJ2-7 | TRBV12-3/TRBV12-4 | - | TRBD2 | TGTGCCAGCAGTTTCGGGGGGGGTGAGCAGTACTTC | CASSFGGGEQYF
TRBJ1-1 | TRBV10-3 | - | - | TGTGCCATCAGTGAGTCGCCTGACGCGAGGGCTTTCTTT | CAISESPDARAFF
TRBJ1-2 | TRBV7-2 | once | TRBD1 | TGTGCCAGCAGCGGGACAGGGCTTTATGGCTACACCTTC | CASSGTGLYGYTF
TRBJ1-2 | TRBV7-8 | - | TRBD1 | TGTGCCAGCAGCCCGGTTATTAGGGGGCGCGGCTACACCTTC | CASSPVIRGRGYTF
TRBJ2-5 | TRBV7-9 | - | TRBD1 | TGTGCCAGCAGCCCGAGGACAGGGGGCGCGAGGGAGACCCAGTACTTC | CASSPRTGGARETQYF
TRBJ1-3 | TRBV9 | - | TRBD1 | TGTGCCAGCAGCGGCGCTAAGGGGGCAAACGGAAACACCATATATTTT | CASSGAKGANGNTIYF
TRBJ2-3 | TRBV2 | - | TRBD2 | TGTGCCAGCAGCTTAGCGGGGGGGAAAACAGATACGCAGTATTTT | CASSLAGGKTDTQYF
TRBJ2-3 | TRBV18 | - | TRBD2 | TGTGCCAGCTCACCGGGGGGGACAGATACGCAGTATTTT | CASSPGGTDTQYF